This T cell receptor beta chain was found in a study of cytomegalovirus exposure and HLA in healthy donors (TCRdb year 2017). General notes on the study: An earlier analysis of some 600 of the donors reported about 260 Gb of sequence data and 95 million to 130 million unique TCR beta sequences obtained from some 200 million T cells. Approximately 300 gigabases of sequencing data and approximately 91 million unique TCR sequences made up an early release that covered nearly 650 HLA-typed donors. Among the roughly 400 genotyped donors, around 81% belonged to the genetic ancestry cluster associated with self-reported Caucasian donors. The aim of the study was to test whether cataloging public T cell receptors could identify signatures of past pathogen exposure. The T cell repertoires of roughly 660 subjects were profiled by immunosequencing and related to cytomegalovirus serostatus. Besides the first cohort of 500 to 700 subjects, a separate validation cohort made up of over 95 different subjects was used. High-throughput TCR immunosequencing, statistical association of individual TCRs with disease status, and machine learning were combined to predict cytomegalovirus infection status. To study patterns of TCR occurrence, a later analysis re-analyzed previously published TCR beta repertoires from 650 to 750 donors and added high-resolution HLA genotyping. In the later analysis, no new phenotypic data were used to find candidate immune exposures; instead, reliance was placed on TCR beta sequences and their occurrence across donors. In an earlier analysis of over 550 of the donors, high-throughput TCR beta sequencing was used to judge whether each TCR beta V gene segment behaved as functional or pseudogenic. Donor age, sex, ethnicity and CMV serostatus were compiled alongside the repertoire data. A later genetic analysis took genome-wide SNP genotypes for about 65% of the 666 donors and used that subset as a discovery cohort. All discovery cohort repertoires had been generated on a single sequencing platform. HLA typing included class I and class II loci at four-digit resolution. Typing coverage varied by locus: about 620-630 donors for A, B, C, DRB1 and DQB1; 522 for DQA1; approximately 570 for DPA1; 450 to 480 for DPB1. Roughly five DR-DQ haplotypes were handled as single units for association and clustering, since linkage in the cohort was strong. Across approximately 420 genotyped donors of the cohort, an average of roughly 250,000 unique TCR beta nucleotide sequences per donor were sequenced, and roughly 18% of those sequences were non-productive. On the study overall, not on this receptor specifically: The only immune exposure information available for the cohort was CMV serostatus. Cytomegalovirus status was reported to be diagnosed by the classifier with high specificity and sensitivity in both the original and validation cohorts. The authors suggested that the approach could potentially be generalized to other disease states and immunological phenotypes. In a later genetic analysis, a missense DCLRE1C variant was associated with V-gene and J-gene trimming of TCR beta chains, and the association was replicated in an independent cohort. A further reported finding was that TCR beta sequences accurately predicted the HLA-A and HLA-B alleles for most subjects in the first cohort. A later analysis found that most CMV-associated TCR beta chains appeared HLA-restricted, with HLA associations seemingly driven largely by CMV exposure. A group of highly shared sequence variants was considered likely to be a technical artifact of the sequencing pipeline. The cohort was sequenced for TCR beta chains only, and without alpha or paired-chain data the features that could be detected were limited. Compared with equally common non-associated chains, HLA-associated TCR beta chains in a later analysis were more clonally expanded and had lower generation probabilities. Most TCR sequences were seen in very few donors, while some public TCRs were found in many individuals. In a later analysis, some 18,000 TCR beta sequences were associated with specific HLA alleles at a false discovery rate of 0.05. Sequencing depth was assumed to be roughly uniform across donors in the presence/absence analyses, though that assumption may not hold. In the study, some 160 TCR beta chains were listed as associated with cytomegalovirus. Because HLA typing was missing for some donors at each locus, association tests included only the typed subset. According to a later analysis, TCR association rates differed among HLA loci, with DRB1 alleles showing the most associated TCRs and HLA-C alleles showing the fewest. Some IMGT-functional V segments, including TRBV6-2 and TRBV6-3, could not be told apart with the 87-base-pair reads, so those segments were excluded. The earlier analysis of 587 of the donors excluded about 16 rarely observed V segments, including chromosome 9 orphons, because counts were too low. When HLA alleles, especially DR and DQ, strongly co-occurred, attributing TCR associations to individual alleles was difficult. A later analysis reported that several top co-occurrence clusters appeared linked to parvovirus B19, influenza, CMV and Epstein-Barr virus. Correlated functional status among segregating V segments might reflect linkage disequilibrium, but an unknown experimental factor could not be ruled out. An earlier analysis of approximately 540 of the donors showed that most TCR beta V segments appeared in productive rearrangements either about 87% or about 30% of the time, which broadly matched IMGT annotations. Three of the identified cytomegalovirus-associated TCR beta chains were confirmed in vitro to be specific for cytomegalovirus antigens. Compared with the roughly 670-donor mean, donors in an Asian-associated ancestry cluster had fewer N-insertions in productive TCRs, according to a later genetic analysis.

For this chain, trimming is 4 bases at the V end and 0 bases at the J end, and the number of junction bases without a gene match is 8. The cysteine opens and the phenylalanine closes a CDR3 of 16 amino acids. Kept here is only the CDR3 DNA, which spans 48 bases and is read in frame from base 1. The germline V gene specifies ENHRY as CDR1 and SYGVKD as CDR2. A remark on this clone: The antigen this receptor binds is unknown. Qualities for individual bases were not recorded, and no much larger clone is one base off.

In total, 500 to 700 healthy bone marrow donors made up the cohort. At the time of sampling, all cohort members were nominally healthy, though unrecorded immune exposures were likely present. The donor tested CMV seronegative and was one of the 352 seronegative cohort members. A peripheral blood sample was provided by each donor, and peripheral blood mononuclear cells were used for TCR beta sequencing. The Qiagen DNeasy Blood Extraction Kit was used to extract genomic DNA from the blood cell samples. Library preparation employed the immunoSEQ multiplex PCR assay. A mixture of 60 forward primers for TCR Vbeta segments and 13 reverse primers for TCR Jbeta segments was used in the multiplex PCR. The CDR3 region of rearranged TCR beta genes was amplified from genomic DNA by a multiplex PCR assay. Amplified TCR beta libraries were sequenced as 87-base-pair reads on the Illumina HiSeq System. Regarding the original processing steps: A later analysis counted approximately 84 million unique TCR beta chains across the 600 to 850 repertoires, and roughly 10 million of these chains were shared by at least two donors. Raw reads were error-corrected and collapsed into unique sequences with a nearest-neighbor algorithm that merged closely related sequences to remove PCR and sequencing errors. Alignment of CDR3 sequences to IMGT reference sequences was used to assign V, D and J gene segments. Each retained sequence needed at least a six-nucleotide match to both a V gene segment and a J gene segment. Rearrangements were classified as productive when the CDR3 lacked stop codons and remained in frame with V and J, and all other rearrangements were classified as non-productive. Following IMGT convention, CDR3 was defined as the stretch from the second conserved V-encoded cysteine to the conserved J-encoded phenylalanine. The earlier analysis of approximately 500 of the donors excluded sequences that lacked an unambiguous match to a single V gene segment. An earlier analysis of 587 of the donors called V segments functional above 56.7% productive rearrangements and segregating when the between-donor standard deviation exceeded 5%. A statistical classification framework was built for diagnosing cytomegalovirus status from the catalog of TCR beta chain sequences. In a later analysis, V and J genes were assigned by comparing TCR nucleotide sequences against IMGT/GENE-DB human TR gene sequences. The TCRdist pipeline was used in a later analysis to assign CDR3 sequences and most-parsimonious VDJ recombination scenarios. A later analysis defined each TCR beta chain by its CDR3 amino acid sequence plus V-gene family, and excluded reads lacking a unique V-gene family. As a way to deal with suspected cross-contamination and a sequencing artifact, a later analysis dropped nearly 600 nucleotide sequences that were highly shared and had low generation probability. A later analysis calculated a clonal expansion index for each public chain from normalized within-repertoire ranks of inferred template counts. Generation probabilities in a later analysis came from a VDJ recombination model fitted to out-of-frame rearrangements, and those results were checked against IGoR. Hypergeometric tests were used in a later analysis to score TCR-TCR, TCR-HLA and TCR-CMV co-occurrence, with a repertoire-size bias correction applied to the TCR pairs. False discovery rates were estimated in a later analysis by permuting HLA or CMV assignments 20 times. A later analysis grouped co-occurring TCRs with DBSCAN, adding TCRdist sequence similarity when clustering within HLA-allele-positive subsets. Repertoires with fewer than 30,000 or more than 120,000 public chains were left out of co-occurrence clustering, as were roughly five repertoires with anomalous nucleotide sharing. Not all clones reach the TCRdb copy of this immuneACCESS table, which keeps in-frame sequences only. Checked studies attribute under half of the gap to unresolved V genes and leave the rest unexplained. For V, J and clone size, that table is used; D and trimming come from the DNA. The sample table contains about 110,000 clones; only one count was recorded for 70% to 80% of them. The ten top clones hold about 3.6% of the sample.

The chain was built from TRBV10-3 and TRBJ2-5, with TRBD2 matching 7 junction bases. Sequenced sample: PBMCs. The receptor was isolated from a man in his sixties in good health and CMV-seronegative. Here the CDR3 is given as CAISGSPSGDQETQYF. The nucleotide sequence reads as follows: TGTGCCATCAGTGGGTCCCCAAGCGGGGACCAAGAGACCCAGTACTTC.